The rows below give T cell receptor beta chains drawn from one sample of a study of T cells in pancreatic ductal adenocarcinoma. The data were produced by immunoSEQ multiplex PCR, yet TCRdb's version contains in-frame clones alone and is incomplete. The data contain 9,000 to 15,000 clones, roughly 89% of them singletons. The material sequenced was PBMCs. The receptors come from a human donor with pancreatic ductal adenocarcinoma. Both conserved end residues are part of each CDR3. D genes are given only for firm matches. Clone sizes are given selectively: once, few, many, or a class where the clone is expanded.

TRBJ2-7 . once TRBV7-9 TGTGCCAGCAGCTTTAGTGGGGGCAACGAGCAGTACTTC CASSFSGGNEQYF
TRBJ2-7 TRBD2 . TRBV27 TGTGCCAGCAGTCCAACCCGATCTAGCGGGAGGGGGTACGAGCAGTACTTC CASSPTRSSGRGYEQYF
TRBJ1-1 . . TRBV9 TGTGCCAGCAGCGCTGACCGGGACACCTCTGAAGCTTTCTTT CASSADRDTSEAFF
TRBJ2-4 TRBD1 few TRBV7-2 TGTGCCAGCAGCTTAGCACAGGGGGTGGACATTCAGTACTTC CASSLAQGVDIQYF
TRBJ2-1 TRBD2 . TRBV10-3 TGTGCCATCGGGCGCGGGAGCTCCTACAATGAGCAGTTCTTC CAIGRGSSYNEQFF
TRBJ2-7 . . TRBV6-5 TGTGCCAGCAGTTACGCCGGACAGTACCACGAGCAGTACTTC CASSYAGQYHEQYF
TRBJ2-5 TRBD2 . TRBV25-1 TGTGCCATCATAAGGGGCGGGAGATGGGCCCAGTACTTC CAIIRGGRWAQYF
TRBJ2-5 TRBD2 . TRBV11-2 TGTGCCAGCAGCTCCGGGACTAGCGGACATGCGGGAGAGACCCAGTACTTC CASSSGTSGHAGETQYF
TRBJ1-1 . . TRBV10-3 TGTGCCATCAGCGATAGCGGCACTGAAGCTTTCTTT CAISDSGTEAFF
TRBJ2-3 . . TRBV4-2 TGTGCCAGCAGCCAAGTGGCAGACGGCCCGCAGTATTTT CASSQVADGPQYF
TRBJ2-5 . . TRBV7-8 TGTGCCAGCAGCTTAAATGGGGTTCAAGAGACCCAGTACTTC CASSLNGVQETQYF
TRBJ2-5 TRBD2 . TRBV2 TGTGCCAGCATACGGACTAGCGGGGGGGAGACCCAGTACTTC CASIRTSGGETQYF
TRBJ2-1 TRBD2 . TRBV7-9 TGTGCCAGCAGCCCGGGGGCTAGCGGGGCCAATGAGCAGTTCTTC CASSPGASGANEQFF
TRBJ1-1 . once TRBV19 TGTGCCAGTAGTATGGATCAGAGGGGAACTGAAGCTTTCTTT CASSMDQRGTEAFF
TRBJ2-1 TRBD1 few TRBV11-3 TGTGCCAGCAGCTCCCGGGACAGCAACGCCAATGAGCAGTTCTTC CASSSRDSNANEQFF
TRBJ2-2 . once TRBV5-1 TGCGCCAGCAGCTTGGGTAACACCGGGGAGCTGTTTTTT CASSLGNTGELFF
TRBJ2-7 . . TRBV10-3 TGTGCCACCGGGCGGGGCTCCTACGAGCAGTACTTC CATGRGSYEQYF
TRBJ1-1 . . TRBV13 TGTGCCAGCTATCTCAGGGGCGACAACACTGAAGCTTTCTTT CASYLRGDNTEAFF
TRBJ1-2 TRBD1 . TRBV11-2 TGTGCCAGCAGCTCTCTGAGGGGGCGCAACTATGGCTACACCTTC CASSSLRGRNYGYTF
TRBJ2-2 TRBD2 . TRBV7-8 TGTGCCAGCAGCTCAATTCTAGCGGGAGGCTTCTCCGGGGAGCTGTTTTTT CASSSILAGGFSGELFF
TRBJ2-7 . . TRBV7-6 TGTGCCAGCAGCCCGTACGCGGGGCGTCTATTCCTATCCTACGAGCAGTACTTC CASSPYAGRLFLSYEQYF
TRBJ2-1 . . TRBV25-1 TGTGCCAGTGAGGGACAAGCCATCTACAATGAGCAGTTCTTC CASEGQAIYNEQFF
TRBJ1-2 . . TRBV5-5 TGTGCCAGCAGCCAAGAGGCAGGGTTCAACTATGGCTACACCTTC CASSQEAGFNYGYTF
TRBJ2-5 . . TRBV30 TGTGCCTGGAGTGTAAAGGGAGAGACCCAGTACTTC CAWSVKGETQYF
TRBJ2-3 TRBD1 . TRBV18 TGTGCCAGCTCACGGAGGGGACAGGGGGGCACAGATACGCAGTATTTT CASSRRGQGGTDTQYF
TRBJ1-4 . . TRBV15 TGTGCCACCAGCAGGTTCCCTAGACAGGCGTTTTTGGAACTGTTTTTT CATSRFPRQAFLELFF
TRBJ1-2 . . TRBV29-1 TGCAGCGTTTCTGACAGGTTCTATGGCTACACCTTC CSVSDRFYGYTF
TRBJ2-2 . . TRBV5-1 TGCGCCAGCAGCTTGGGATGGGACTTCAGCACCGGGGAGCTGTTTTTT CASSLGWDFSTGELFF
TRBJ1-1 . . TRBV15 TGTGCCACCAGCAGAGATCGGACTCCCCGGGAAGCTTTCTTT CATSRDRTPREAFF
TRBJ2-3 TRBD2 . TRBV29-1 TGCAGCGTTGCCGGGAGGGGGAGCACAGATACGCAGTATTTT CSVAGRGSTDTQYF
TRBJ2-5 TRBD1 . TRBV7-9 TGTGCCAGCAGCCCTCAAAAACGACAGGGGCAAGAGACCCAGTACTTC CASSPQKRQGQETQYF
TRBJ2-7 . . TRBV27 TGTGCCAGCGGGCCTATCACCTACGAGCAGTACTTC CASGPITYEQYF
TRBJ1-1 . . TRBV6-6 TGTGCCAGCAGTTACCCTTCATTGAGGGACACTGAAGCTTTCTTT CASSYPSLRDTEAFF
TRBJ2-1 . . TRBV6-5 TGTGCCAGCAGTTCAGAGGGTGAGCAGTTCTTC CASSSEGEQFF
TRBJ1-5 . . TRBV6-1 TGTGCCAGCAGTCTCTGGAGGGAACAGCCCCAGCATTTT CASSLWREQPQHF
TRBJ2-7 . . TRBV7-2 TGTGCCAGCAGCTTAAACGGCGGGATCAACGAGCAGTACTTC CASSLNGGINEQYF
TRBJ1-5 . once TRBV30 TGTGCCTGGAGCTCTGACGGATATAGCAATCAGCCCCAGCATTTT CAWSSDGYSNQPQHF
TRBJ1-2 . . TRBV4-1 TGCGCCAGCAGTCCAGGACAATCTAACTATGGCTACACCTTC CASSPGQSNYGYTF
TRBJ2-7 . few TRBV4-2 TGTGCCAGCAGCCCAATAGGGGAGACAAAGGCCTACGAGCAGTACTTC CASSPIGETKAYEQYF
TRBJ1-5 . . TRBV7-2 TGTGCCAGCAGCTTAATGGGTCCAGATCAGCCCCAGCATTTT CASSLMGPDQPQHF
TRBJ1-4 TRBD1 . TRBV19 TGTGCCAGTAGTGGGACAGGGCGTGAAAAACTGTTTTTT CASSGTGREKLFF
TRBJ2-5 . . TRBV7-9 . CASSTSDRQETQYF
TRBJ2-5 TRBD2 . TRBV2 TGTGCCAGCAGTCGACTAGCGGGGGGGTGGGAGACCCAGTACTTC CASSRLAGGWETQYF
TRBJ1-5 TRBD1 . TRBV6-5 TGTGCCAGCAGGGACAGGGATCAGCCCCAGCATTTT CASRDRDQPQHF
TRBJ2-2 TRBD2 . TRBV2 TGTGCCAGCAGTGGACAAGCGGGGGGGCCTACCGGGGAGCTGTTTTTT CASSGQAGGPTGELFF
TRBJ1-4 TRBD1 . TRBV28 TGTGCCAGCAGTTCTAGGACAGGGGCAACTAATGAAAAACTGTTTTTT CASSSRTGATNEKLFF
TRBJ2-1 . . TRBV5-1 TGCGCCAGCAGCTTGGAGGGACCACCCAATGAGCAGTTCTTC CASSLEGPPNEQFF
TRBJ2-3 . . TRBV2 TGTGCCAGCAGTGAATCAGATACGCAGTATTTT CASSESDTQYF
TRBJ1-2 TRBD1 . TRBV5-6 TGTGCCAGCAGGACCGGGACAGCGAGCTATGGCTACACCTTC CASRTGTASYGYTF
TRBJ1-2 TRBD1 . TRBV4-1 TGCGCCAGCAGCCAAGGGGGGGAGGGGGCGCTGGGCTATGGCTACACCTTC CASSQGGEGALGYGYTF
TRBJ2-5 . . TRBV4-1 TGCGCCAGCAGCCATATTGGGCTAGGCCGCCATAGGGCCCAAGAGACCCAGTACTTC CASSHIGLGRHRAQETQYF
TRBJ2-4 . once TRBV7-8 TGTGCCAGCAGCTTAGGTGGGGCCAAAAACATTCAGTACTTC CASSLGGAKNIQYF
TRBJ2-3 . . TRBV15 TGTGCCACCAGCAGAGAGGGCCGTGACACAGATACGCAGTATTTT CATSREGRDTDTQYF
TRBJ1-6 . . TRBV19 TGTGCCAGTACGTCAGCCTATAATTCACCCCTCCACTTT CASTSAYNSPLHF
TRBJ2-1 TRBD2 . TRBV6-1 TGTGCCAGCAGTGGGACTAGCGGGGTGACTGGTGAGCAGTTCTTC CASSGTSGVTGEQFF
TRBJ1-3 . . TRBV29-1 TGCAGCGTTGAAACTGGCACCATATATTTT CSVETGTIYF
TRBJ1-3 . . TRBV19 TGTGCCAGTAGTTTGTTCCCCGGAAACACCATATATTTT CASSLFPGNTIYF
TRBJ2-3 . . TRBV6-1 TGTGCCAGCCACCACCGGGTCCCACCGGATACGCAGTATTTT CASHHRVPPDTQYF